A single sample is the source of the 30 T cell receptor beta chains below, sequenced in a study of blood T cell repertoires in COVID-19. The repertoire was sequenced with immunoSEQ multiplex PCR; TCRdb's copy has only in-frame clones and lacks some. The table includes approximately 250,000 clones, 85% to 90% detected once. Sequencing was done on a sample of PBMCs or T cells enriched from blood (not recorded which). The receptors derive from a woman in her twenties or thirties with acute COVID-19.

This clone occurred once. The gene calls are TRBV6-1 and TRBJ2-1, with TRBD2 identical over 10 bases. Germline V gene data show CDR1 as MNHNS and CDR2 as SASEGT. This CDR3 region has 16 residues. Unmatched junction bases numbered 10, after V lost 4 bases and J lost 7 bases. The CDR3 sequence: CASSASLAGVWNEQFF. The CDR3 DNA follows: TGTGCCAGCAGTGCCTCTCTAGCGGGGGTGTGGAATGAGCAGTTCTTC.

This sequence joins TRBV2 and TRBJ2-7; D uncertain. V dropped 6 bases and J dropped 6 bases, with 12 bases sitting between them. The CDR3 is 12 amino acids. From germline, CDR1 is SNHLY and CDR2 FYNNEI. The CDR3 loop reads CASRRLAREQYF. In DNA, the CDR3 is TGTGCCAGCAGGCGGTTAGCTCGCGAGCAGTACTTC.

V gene TRBV21-1 combines with J gene TRBJ2-7; TRBD1, as called in the table, went unchecked against the DNA. TRBV21-1 is tagged as a pseudogene. The CDR3 spans 16 residues. The CDR3 nucleotides are TGTGCCAGGAATACGAAAGACAGGGACCCATCCTACGAGCAGTACTTC. Its protein product is CARNTKDRDPSYEQYF.

The chain joins TRBV5-1 to TRBJ1-1; D might be TRBD1 (5 bases). Trimming shortened V by 4 bases and J by 0 bases, and 10 bases separated the two germline ends. The CDR3 has 14 amino acids. The germline gives CDR1 SGHRS, CDR2 YFSETQ. Here the CDR3 DNA reads TGCGCCAGCAGCCAGACAGATTTGAACACTGAAGCTTTCTTT. It codes for CASSQTDLNTEAFF.

V is TRBV7-9 and J is TRBJ1-6; no clear D gene. Germline-derived CDR1 and CDR2 are SEHNR and FQNEAQ (reference sequence). This CDR3 is 14 amino acids long. V was clipped by 0 bases and J by 11 bases, with 11 bases between them. CDR3 amino acids: CASSLAYGRTPLHF. The DNA of the CDR3 is TGTGCCAGCAGCTTAGCGTATGGGAGGACACCCCTCCACTTT.

V and J are TRBV21-1 and TRBJ1-5. TRBV21-1 is a pseudogene segment. The CDR3 spans 12 residues. CDR3 sequence reads: CASTRQEEPQHF. The CDR3 DNA is TGTGCCAGCACCCGCCAGGAGGAGCCCCAGCATTTT.

The chain recombines TRBV28 with TRBJ2-7; D perhaps matches TRBD2 (6 bases). From germline, CDR1 is MDHEN and CDR2 SYDVKM. This CDR3 is built from 16 residues. V dropped 1 base and J dropped 2 bases, with 15 bases sitting between them. For the CDR3, the DNA is TGTGCCAGCAGTTTATATGAGGGAGCGGGTACCTACGAGCAGTACTTC. Translating it yields CASSLYEGAGTYEQYF.

This chain connects TRBV7-2 to TRBJ2-5, with a tentative D call TRBD1 (6 bases). Germline V CDR1 and CDR2: SGHTA, FQGNSA. The V and J ends lost 10 bases and 2 bases respectively, with 17 bases between them. The CDR3 sequence is 14 residues long. CDR3: CATKPPQGQETQYF. CDR3 nucleotide sequence: TGTGCCACCAAGCCTCCACAGGGACAAGAGACCCAGTACTTC.

The chain carries TRBV27 and TRBJ2-7, with 7 bases fitting TRBD1. V shed 5 bases, J shed 4 bases, and the junction held 14 bases outside the gene matches. Germline V gene lookup returns CDR1 MNHEY and CDR2 SMNVEV (reference sequence). This CDR3 is 16 amino acids long. The CDR3 coding sequence is TGTGCCAGCAGTCCGGGGACAGAGCTTTTTCTTTACGAGCAGTACTTC. Protein product: CASSPGTELFLYEQYF.

J is TRBJ1-2 and V is TRBV13; 7 bases map to TRBD1. The CDR3 totals 11 residues. The V segment lost 4 bases and the J segment 10 bases; nucleotides outside the gene matches: 3. Germline V lookup: CDR1 PRHDT, CDR2 FYEKMQ (reference sequence). This CDR3 reads CASSSTGVYTF. The DNA of the CDR3 is TGTGCCAGCAGCTCCACAGGGGTCTACACCTTC.

V usage is TRBV7-9 and J usage is TRBJ2-5, with a tentative D call TRBD2 (6 bases). The CDR3 length is 18 residues. V was pared by 11 bases and J by 1 base, with 29 bases between. CDR1 is SEHNR and CDR2 is FQNEAQ in the germline V gene (reference sequence). The CDR3 DNA reads as TGTGCCGGTTCCTACAGTTCGCCCAACCGGGACTCCCAAGAGACCCAGTACTTC. It codes for CAGSYSSPNRDSQETQYF.

The CDR3 nucleotides read TGCAGCGTGAGAGTCCCGGGAGGCCCCGACTCTGGGGCCAACGTCCTGACTTTC. It encodes CSVRVPGGPDSGANVLTF. V usage is TRBV29-1 and J usage is TRBJ2-6, with 7 bases lining up with TRBD2. This CDR3 contains 18 residues. J was trimmed by 0 bases and V by 6 bases; bases with no gene match: 14. The germline gives CDR1 SQVTM, CDR2 ANQGSEA.

This chain links TRBV27 with TRBJ1-1, with 9 bases lining up with TRBD1. Germline loops: CDR1 MNHEY, CDR2 SMNVEV (reference sequence). The CDR3 consists of 15 residues. V lost 5 bases, J lost 4 bases, and 8 bases stayed unmatched. CDR3 coding DNA: TGTGCCAGCAGTCACTACAGGGGGCTGGGCACTGAAGCTTTCTTT. It specifies CASSHYRGLGTEAFF.

The J gene is TRBJ2-7, the V gene TRBV5-1; 7 positions agree with TRBD2. There are 15 residues in the CDR3. Germline-derived CDR1 and CDR2 are SGHRS and YFSETQ. The junction had 9 bases not matched to a gene; V was cut back by 5 bases and J by 1 base. Here the CDR3 DNA reads TGCGCCAGCAGACCCTGGGCTAGCGGATCCTACGAGCAGTACTTC. It translates to CASRPWASGSYEQYF. Full variable domain (missing parts from reference TRBV5-1 and TRBJ2-7): KAGVTQTPRYLIKTRGQQVTLSCSPISGHRSVSWYQQTPGQGLQFLFEYFSETQRNKGNFPGRFSGRQFSNSRSEMNVSTLELGDSALYLCASRPWASGSYEQYFGPGTRLTVT.

As DNA, the CDR3 is TGTGCCAGTACCGCGATGGGAGGATATAGCAATCAGCCCCAGCATTTT. This translates into CASTAMGGYSNQPQHF. The chain employs TRBV19 and TRBJ1-5; D not certain. Trimming stripped 7 bases from V and 0 bases from J, with 16 bases between. The length of the CDR3 is 16 residues. From germline, CDR1 is LNHDA and CDR2 SQIVND (reference sequence).

The rearrangement links TRBV28 to TRBJ1-5, with D possibly matching TRBD1 (5 bases). The CDR3 is 14 residues long. The V and J ends lost 4 bases and 3 bases respectively, with 10 bases between them. Per the germline V gene, CDR1 is MDHEN and CDR2 is SYDVKM. The CDR3 spells CASSSGQLNQPQHF. The CDR3 DNA is TGTGCCAGCAGTTCCGGACAACTCAATCAGCCCCAGCATTTT.

This clone has a handful of counts. The J gene is TRBJ2-6, the V gene TRBV5-1, with D tentatively TRBD1 (5 bases). This CDR3 is built from 19 residues. V gave up 0 bases and J gave up 0 bases, with 16 bases separating them. Germline V lookup: CDR1 SGHRS, CDR2 YFSETQ. CDR3 region: CASSLGSTGVSSGANVLTF. CDR3 DNA sequence: TGCGCCAGCAGCTTGGGTTCAACAGGCGTTTCCTCTGGGGCCAACGTCCTGACTTTC.

V and J are TRBV28 and TRBJ2-2; 8 positions match TRBD2. The germline V gene encodes CDR1 MDHEN and CDR2 SYDVKM. This CDR3 is 15 amino acids long. The V segment lost 6 bases and the J segment 7 bases; nucleotides outside the gene matches: 10. Here the CDR3 DNA reads TGTGCCAGCAGGCCTACCGGGAGGGCCGGCGGGGAGCTGTTTTTT. Translated: CASRPTGRAGGELFF.

The chain combines TRBV7-2 with TRBJ2-1; TRBD2 agrees at 9 bases. Germline-derived CDR1 and CDR2 are SGHTA and FQGNSA. The junction had 14 bases not matched to a gene; V was cut back by 5 bases and J by 9 bases. This CDR3 comprises 16 residues. CDR3 protein: CASSPRTSERNGEQFF. CDR3 in DNA: TGTGCCAGCAGCCCCCGGACTAGCGAAAGGAATGGTGAGCAGTTCTTC. Full variable domain (rest looked up from reference TRBV7-2 and TRBJ2-1): GAGVSQSPSNKVTEKGKDVELRCDPISGHTALYWYRQSLGQGLEFLIYFQGNSAPDKSGLPSDRFSAERTGGSVSTLTIQRTQQEDSAVYLCASSPRTSERNGEQFFGPGTRLTVL.

The chain couples TRBV7-2 to TRBJ1-2; possible D gene TRBD1, 6 bases. V dropped 5 bases and J dropped 8 bases, with 15 bases sitting between them. This CDR3 comprises 13 residues. CDR1 is SGHTA, CDR2 FQGNSA, per germline. As DNA, the CDR3 is TGTGCCAGCAGCCGTGGGGGCCCGACGGGCTACACCTTC. It translates to CASSRGGPTGYTF.

The rearrangement joins TRBV5-1 to TRBJ1-2, with unresolved D. The germline gives CDR1 SGHRS, CDR2 YFSETQ. The CDR3 totals 13 residues. Trimming took 0 bases from V and 4 from J, leaving 7 bases between them. The CDR3, as DNA: TGCGCCAGCAGCTTGGGCGGCCTCTATGGCTACACCTTC. It is translated as CASSLGGLYGYTF. Full variable domain (missing parts from reference TRBV5-1 and TRBJ1-2): KAGVTQTPRYLIKTRGQQVTLSCSPISGHRSVSWYQQTPGQGLQFLFEYFSETQRNKGNFPGRFSGRQFSNSRSEMNVSTLELGDSALYLCASSLGGLYGYTFGSGTRLTVV.

This chain connects TRBV4-1 to TRBJ2-3; no firm D call. Trimming took off 0 bases at V and 6 bases at J, with 10 bases between the two ends. The CDR3 totals 14 residues. Germline CDR1 is MGHRA and CDR2 is YSYEKL. As DNA, the CDR3 is TGCGCCAGCAGCCAAGATCACGTCCGGGATACGCAGTATTTT. Protein sequence: CASSQDHVRDTQYF.

The chain is built from TRBV7-2 and TRBJ1-1; tentative D call: TRBD1 (5 bases). The CDR3 consists of 13 residues. The germline V gene has CDR1 SGHTA and CDR2 FQGNSA. With 3 bases removed from V and 4 bases from J, the gap between germline ends came to 9 bases. The CDR3 nucleotides are TGTGCCAGCAGCTTCCAGGGATTCACTGAAGCTTTCTTT. This encodes CASSFQGFTEAFF.

This clone was counted a single time. This sequence joins TRBV28 and TRBJ2-7; 7 nucleotides agree with TRBD1. The germline V gene encodes CDR1 MDHEN and CDR2 SYDVKM. The CDR3 extends over 15 amino acids. Losses at the gene ends were 1 base for V and 1 base for J; bases not matched to a gene: 4. The CDR3 bases are TGTGCCAGCAGTTTATATGGGACAGAGTCCTACGAGCAGTACTTC. Translation: CASSLYGTESYEQYF.

The genes are TRBV12-3 or TRBV12-4 and TRBJ2-7; TRBD2 is a possible D gene (5 bases). With 4 bases removed from V and 6 bases from J, the gap between germline ends came to 13 bases. CDR3 size: 13 residues. CDR3 bases: TGTGCCAGCAGTTGGGATGGGCGGGTCGAGCAGTACTTC. Its translation: CASSWDGRVEQYF.

V is TRBV9 and J is TRBJ2-1; 7 bases match TRBD2. Per germline, CDR1 SGDLS and CDR2 YYNGEE. CDR3 length: 16 amino acids. J lost 3 bases, V lost 0 bases, and 6 bases had no gene match. The CDR3 sequence is CASSVVSSGIYNEQFF. For the CDR3, the DNA is TGTGCCAGCAGCGTAGTGTCCAGCGGGATCTACAATGAGCAGTTCTTC.

V usage is TRBV7-2 and J usage is TRBJ1-2, with 9 nucleotides matching TRBD1. The CDR3 totals 13 residues. CDR1 SGHTA and CDR2 FQGNSA come from the germline V gene. V dropped 4 bases and J dropped 3; count of bases not matched to a gene: 0. Written as DNA, the CDR3 is TGTGCCAGCAGCTGGACAGGGGACTATGGCTACACCTTC. It yields the protein CASSWTGDYGYTF.

The chain combines TRBV5-4 with TRBJ1-3; a weak D match, TRBD1 (5 bases). This CDR3 spans 15 amino acids. V gave up 1 base and J gave up 0 bases, with 8 bases separating them. The germline gives CDR1 SGHNT, CDR2 YYREEE (reference sequence). The DNA of the CDR3 is TGTGCCAGCAGCTTGATGGGGGGCTCTGGAAACACCATATATTTT. Its protein product is CASSLMGGSGNTIYF.

J is TRBJ1-5 and V is TRBV28, with 7 bases fitting TRBD1. This CDR3 is 17 amino acids long. The germline V gene encodes CDR1 MDHEN and CDR2 SYDVKM. After removal of 7 bases from V and 0 bases from J, the junction contained 12 bases not matched to a gene. The CDR3 DNA follows: TGTGCCAGCACCACCGGGACAGATTTTTATAGCAATCAGCCCCAGCATTTT. This sequence encodes CASTTGTDFYSNQPQHF. Full variable domain (outside the CDR3, taken from reference TRBV28 and TRBJ1-5): DVKVTQSSRYLVKRTGEKVFLECVQDMDHENMFWYRQDPGLGLRLIYFSYDVKMKEKGDIPEGYSVSREKKERFSLILESASTNQTSMYLCASTTGTDFYSNQPQHFGDGTRLSIL.

J is TRBJ1-2 and V is TRBV29-1; 7 nucleotides match TRBD1. Germline V gene lookup returns CDR1 SQVTM and CDR2 ANQGSEA. V was clipped by 3 bases and J by 6 bases; unmatched bases: 7. The CDR3 length is 13 residues. The CDR3 DNA reads TGCAGCGTTGACCAGACAGGGCTGGATGGCTACACCTTC. Amino acids: CSVDQTGLDGYTF.